This TCR beta chain derives from a study of T cells in Graves' hyperthyroidism and ophthalmopathy. General study results and limits: A median about 7 months before onset, the model predicted ophthalmopathy.

Amplification yielded TCR beta CDR3 regions, with RNA transcripts as the source. TCR CDR3 underwent first-round RT-PCR with the HTBI primer set. TCRdb reprocessed the multiplex PCR reads with MiXCR, giving one entry per CDR3 protein. The data show hundreds of thousands of distinct CDR3 sequences, with 16% seen just once and 18% held by the top ten. The study enrolled patients aged 18 to 65 with newly diagnosed hyperthyroidism of under 2 months' duration. This clonotype was found a few times. The antigen remains undetermined. The V gene's germline CDR1 is SGDLS and CDR2 YYNGEE. Trimming shortened V by 0 bases and J by 10 bases, and 14 bases separated the two germline ends. The CDR3 has 14 amino acids.

The sequencing sample was made of blood. The chain uses TRBV9 and TRBJ1-5; D is uncertain. The TCR comes from a woman under 30 with Graves' hyperthyroidism. The CDR3 sequence: CASSVGAEQYPQHF. DNA of the CDR3: TGTGCCAGCAGCGTAGGGGCAGAACAGTATCCCCAGCATTTT.